These T cell receptor beta chains were read from a single sample in a study of breast tumors, draining lymph nodes, adjacent tissues. TCRdb used MiXCR to reprocess the multiplex PCR reads, holding one entry per CDR3 protein. Of about 270,000 distinct CDR3 sequences listed, over 30% are singletons. The sample comprised axillary lymph node tissue. The receptors were gathered from a female donor with breast cancer. Some clones in this sample may be carry-over from other donors' samples. The CDR3 runs from the conserved cysteine through the conserved F or W. D genes are given only for firm matches. Clone size is not always given. Where it is, it says once, few, many or a class for expanded clones.

V	size	J	D	DNA	CDR3
TRBV2	once	TRBJ1-4	TRBD1	TGTGCCAGCAGTGACAGGGGGCCGGTGGATGAAAAACTGTTTTTT	CASSDRGPVDEKLFF
TRBV7-9	NA	TRBJ1-2	NA	TGTGCCAGCAGCCAAGCCTCTTATAACGACTTCGGGGGCCCCTTC	CASSQASYNDFGGPF
TRBV10-3	NA	TRBJ2-7	TRBD1	TGTGCCATCCGGACAGGGGAGGTTGGCGAGCAGTACTTC	CAIRTGEVGEQYF
TRBV27	many	TRBJ1-6	NA	TGTGCCAGCAGTTGGGGTTCCAATTCACCCCTCCACTTT	CASSWGSNSPLHF
TRBV12-3/TRBV12-4	many	TRBJ1-3	NA	TGTGCCAGCAAGGTTCAGGGGTTGGGGGACACCATATATTTT	CASKVQGLGDTIYF
TRBV11-2	many	TRBJ2-3	NA	TGTGCCAGCAGTCAGTTGAGAGATACGCAGTATTTT	CASSQLRDTQYF
TRBV6-1	few	TRBJ2-1	NA	TGTGCCAGCAGTGATTTTGGCTCCCAGGGCGATGAGCAGTTCTTC	CASSDFGSQGDEQFF
TRBV14	NA	TRBJ2-3	TRBD2	TGTGCCAGCAGCCAAGTCAGCGGGGGACCCACAGATACGCAGTATTTT	CASSQVSGGPTDTQYF
TRBV10-1	NA	TRBJ2-4	TRBD2	TGTGCCAGCAGCCGAGTGAGCGGGAGGAACTCCAAAAACATTCAGTACTTC	CASSRVSGRNSKNIQYF
TRBV20-1	NA	TRBJ2-7	TRBD2	TGCAGTGCTGGAGATAGCGGGAGGAGATACGAGCAGTACTTC	CSAGDSGRRYEQYF
TRBV5-1	few	TRBJ1-1	NA	TGCGCCAGCAGCTTGGTCAGGCAGGAGAACACTGAAGCTTTCTTT	CASSLVRQENTEAFF
TRBV6-5	many	TRBJ1-6	NA	TGTGCCAGCAGTCGCCGGGTCCAGGAGAGTTCACCCCTCCACTTT	CASSRRVQESSPLHF
TRBV15	many	TRBJ2-5	NA	TGTGCCACCAGCAGAGATGATTTGGGACACCGAGAGACCCAGTACTTC	CATSRDDLGHRETQYF
TRBV25-1	NA	TRBJ1-4	NA	TGTGCCAGCAGTGAGATTCGGACGGAGTTAACTATGGCTGTGGATGAAAAACTGTTTTTT	CASSEIRTELTMAVDEKLFF
TRBV7-2	many	TRBJ2-7	TRBD1	TGTGCCATCGAGGACAGGGGGGTATCAGACGAGCAGTACTTC	CAIEDRGVSDEQYF
TRBV6-2/TRBV6-3	few	TRBJ1-5	NA	TGTGCCAGCAGTTACCGCCCAGGAGATAGCAATCAGCCCCAGCATTTT	CASSYRPGDSNQPQHF
TRBV27	few	TRBJ1-2	NA	TGTGCCAGCAGTTTCCGTTCCTCGGGAGGCGGCTACACCTTC	CASSFRSSGGGYTF
TRBV12-3/TRBV12-4	many	TRBJ2-7	NA	TGTGCCAGCAGTTATACTGTGACCTACGAGCAGTACTTC	CASSYTVTYEQYF
TRBV7-9	NA	TRBJ1-6	TRBD1	TGTGCCAGCAGCTTCCGAATTACGACCGGGACAGGGAATTCACCCCTCCACTTT	CASSFRITTGTGNSPLHF
TRBV10-2	many	TRBJ2-3	TRBD2	TGCGCCAGCGGCGGACAGCGCCTAGCGGGAGATACGCAGTATTTT	CASGGQRLAGDTQYF
TRBV7-8	few	TRBJ1-1	NA	TGTGCCAGCAGCTTACCGGGAAACACTGAAGCTTTCTTT	CASSLPGNTEAFF
TRBV6-1	NA	TRBJ2-2	NA	TGTGCCAGCACTGACCCGAAGGAGGCGGCGCCGGAAAAAGGGGAGCTGTTTTTT	CASTDPKEAAPEKGELFF
TRBV12-3/TRBV12-4	many	TRBJ1-4	TRBD1	TGTGCCAGCAGTTTGACAGGGAGGGGAGAAAAACTGTTTTTT	CASSLTGRGEKLFF
TRBV12-5	many	TRBJ1-3	NA	TGTGCCTCAGTAGGCTCTGGAAACACCATATATTTT	CASVGSGNTIYF